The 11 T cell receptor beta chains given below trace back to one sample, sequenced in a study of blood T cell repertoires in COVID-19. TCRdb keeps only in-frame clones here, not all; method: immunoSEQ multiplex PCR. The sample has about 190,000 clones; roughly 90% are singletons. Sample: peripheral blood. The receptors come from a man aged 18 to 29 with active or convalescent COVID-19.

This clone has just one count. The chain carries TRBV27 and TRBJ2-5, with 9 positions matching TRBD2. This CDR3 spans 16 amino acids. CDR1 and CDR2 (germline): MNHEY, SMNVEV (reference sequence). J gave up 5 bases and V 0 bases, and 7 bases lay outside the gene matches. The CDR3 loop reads CASSLSVAGAGETQYF. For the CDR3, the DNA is TGTGCCAGCAGTTTATCGGTAGCGGGAGCGGGGGAGACCCAGTACTTC.

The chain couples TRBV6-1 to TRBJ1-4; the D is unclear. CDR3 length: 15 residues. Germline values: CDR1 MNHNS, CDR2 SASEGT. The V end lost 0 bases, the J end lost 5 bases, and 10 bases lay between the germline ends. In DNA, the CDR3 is TGTGCCAGCAGTGAAGCTCACTGGAGAAATGAAAAACTGTTTTTT. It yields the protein CASSEAHWRNEKLFF.

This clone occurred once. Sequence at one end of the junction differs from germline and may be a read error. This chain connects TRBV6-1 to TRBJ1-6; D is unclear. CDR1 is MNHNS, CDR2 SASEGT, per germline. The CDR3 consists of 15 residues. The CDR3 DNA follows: TGTGCCAGCAGCGAAGGTGGAGGCGGCTATTCACCCCTCCACTTT. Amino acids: CASSEGGGGYSPLHF.

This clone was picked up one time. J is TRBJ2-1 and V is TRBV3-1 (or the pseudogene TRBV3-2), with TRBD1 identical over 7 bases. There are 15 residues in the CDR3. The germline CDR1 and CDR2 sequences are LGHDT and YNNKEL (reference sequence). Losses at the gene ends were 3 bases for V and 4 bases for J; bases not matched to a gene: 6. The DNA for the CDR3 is TGTGCCAGCAGCCAGGGCAGGGGGATATACAATGAGCAGTTCTTC. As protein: CASSQGRGIYNEQFF.

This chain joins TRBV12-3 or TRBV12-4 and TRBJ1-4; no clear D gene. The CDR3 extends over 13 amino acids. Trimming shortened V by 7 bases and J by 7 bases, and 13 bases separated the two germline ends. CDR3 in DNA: TGTGCCAGCACTCAAGCGGGAAGTGAAAAACTGTTTTTT. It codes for CASTQAGSEKLFF.

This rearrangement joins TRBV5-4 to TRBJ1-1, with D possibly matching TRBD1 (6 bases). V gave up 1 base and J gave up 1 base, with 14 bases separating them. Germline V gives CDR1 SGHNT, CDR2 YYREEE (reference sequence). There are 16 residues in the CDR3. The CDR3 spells CASSLITGSWNTEAFF. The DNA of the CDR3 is TGTGCCAGCAGCTTGATAACAGGGAGTTGGAACACTGAAGCTTTCTTT.

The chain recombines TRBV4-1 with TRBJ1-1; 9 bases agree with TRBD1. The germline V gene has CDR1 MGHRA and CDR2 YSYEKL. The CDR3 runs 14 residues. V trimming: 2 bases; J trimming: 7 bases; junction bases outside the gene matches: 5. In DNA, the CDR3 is TGCGCCAGCAGCCAAAGGGGACAGGGTGATGAAGCTTTCTTT. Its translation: CASSQRGQGDEAFF.

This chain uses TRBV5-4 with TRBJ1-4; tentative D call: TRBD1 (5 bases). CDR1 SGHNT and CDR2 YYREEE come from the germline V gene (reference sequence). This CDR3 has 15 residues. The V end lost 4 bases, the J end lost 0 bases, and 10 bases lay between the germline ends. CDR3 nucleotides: TGTGCCAGCAGCGCCGACAGAGCAACTAATGAAAAACTGTTTTTT. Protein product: CASSADRATNEKLFF.

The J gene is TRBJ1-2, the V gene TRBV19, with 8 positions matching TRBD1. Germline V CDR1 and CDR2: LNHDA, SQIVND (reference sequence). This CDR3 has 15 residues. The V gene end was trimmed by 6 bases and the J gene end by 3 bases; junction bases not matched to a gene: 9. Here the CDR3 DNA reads TGTGCCAGTAGCCCAACTGACAGGGGTTACTATGGCTACACCTTC. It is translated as CASSPTDRGYYGYTF.

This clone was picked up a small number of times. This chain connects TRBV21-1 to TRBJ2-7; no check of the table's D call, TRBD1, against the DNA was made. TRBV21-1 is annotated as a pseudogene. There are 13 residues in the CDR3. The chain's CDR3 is CASSKPDRDEQYF. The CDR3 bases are TGTGCCAGCAGCAAACCGGACAGGGACGAGCAGTACTTC.

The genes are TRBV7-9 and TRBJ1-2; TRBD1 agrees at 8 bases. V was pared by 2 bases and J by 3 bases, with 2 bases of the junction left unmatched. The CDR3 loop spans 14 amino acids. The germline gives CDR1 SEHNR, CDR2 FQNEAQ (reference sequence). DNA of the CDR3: TGTGCCAGCAGCTTACTACAGGGGGACTATGGCTACACCTTC. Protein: CASSLLQGDYGYTF.